A single sample is the source of the 8 T cell receptor beta chains below, sequenced in a study of blood T cell repertoires in COVID-19. Clones were sequenced by immunoSEQ multiplex PCR, and TCRdb holds only the in-frame ones, with some missing. Found here are about 180,000 clones, roughly 85% of them singletons; the top ten hold approximately 11%. Material: peripheral blood. The receptors shown here come from a human donor with active or convalescent COVID-19. The donor label of this sample is uncertain.

The CDR3, as DNA: TGTGCCAGCAGTTACGACAGTAACTATGGCTACACCTTC. Residues: CASSYDSNYGYTF. This chain uses TRBV27 with TRBJ1-2; the D gene is possibly TRBD1 (5 bases). Trimming took 4 bases from V and 1 from J, leaving 7 bases between them. CDR3 length equals 13 residues. Germline V gives CDR1 MNHEY, CDR2 SMNVEV (reference sequence).

The chain couples TRBV11-3 to TRBJ2-1; D unresolved. From germline, CDR1 is SGHNT and CDR2 YENEEA. V was shortened by 5 bases and J by 2 bases, with 4 bases between the two germline ends. The CDR3 is made up of 12 amino acids. CDR3 region: CASSPTYNEQFF. In DNA form, the CDR3 reads TGTGCCAGCAGCCCCACCTACAATGAGCAGTTCTTC.

The chain employs TRBV5-1 and TRBJ2-3; 8 bases line up with TRBD2. There are 16 residues in the CDR3. V dropped 0 bases and J dropped 6; count of bases not matched to a gene: 9. The germline gives CDR1 SGHRS, CDR2 YFSETQ. CDR3 protein: CASSLAAGGPSDTQYF. The CDR3 DNA reads as TGCGCCAGCAGCTTGGCGGCGGGGGGCCCTTCCGATACGCAGTATTTT.

The chain uses TRBV14 and TRBJ2-1; 7 bases match TRBD2. The CDR3 has 16 amino acids. Germline trimming cut 3 bases from V and 1 base from J; bases unmatched to any gene: 6. Germline CDR1 reads SGHDN; CDR2 reads FVKESK. As DNA, the CDR3 is TGTGCCAGCAGCCATCGCGGGAGTAGGTCCTACAATGAGCAGTTCTTC. Protein: CASSHRGSRSYNEQFF.

V and J are TRBV5-4 and TRBJ2-2, with 10 bases aligning to TRBD2. The CDR3 totals 18 residues. Germline CDR1 reads SGHNT; CDR2 reads YYREEE (reference sequence). V shed 0 bases, J shed 7 bases, and the junction held 12 bases outside the gene matches. CDR3 nucleotides: TGTGCCAGCAGCTTGGCCATGTCGGCTAGCGGGAGCGACGGGGAGCTGTTTTTT. As protein: CASSLAMSASGSDGELFF.

This rearrangement joins TRBV6-5 to TRBJ1-1; D is unclear. CDR1 is MNHEY, CDR2 SVGAGI, per germline. The CDR3 is made up of 15 amino acids. The V end was cut by 1 base, the J end by 7 bases, with 16 bases between. The CDR3 DNA sequence: TGTGCCAGCAGTTACTGGGTTGGGCAGGTCGATGAAGCTTTCTTT. This sequence encodes CASSYWVGQVDEAFF.

The chain is built from TRBV5-4 and TRBJ2-1; 14 nucleotides match TRBD2. CDR3 length: 16 residues. Per germline, CDR1 SGHNT and CDR2 YYREEE (reference sequence). Unmatched junction bases numbered 4, after V lost 6 bases and J lost 2 bases. CDR3 residues: CASTPTSGGAYNEQFF. As DNA, the CDR3 is TGTGCCAGCACCCCGACTAGCGGGGGGGCCTACAATGAGCAGTTCTTC. The variable domain in full, with the rest retrieved from reference TRBV5-4 and TRBJ2-1, is ETGVTQSPTHLIKTRGQQVTLRCSSQSGHNTVSWYQQALGQGPQFIFQYYREEENGRGNFPPRFSGLQFPNYSSELNVNALELDDSALYLCASTPTSGGAYNEQFFGPGTRLTVL.

The rearrangement uses TRBV10-3 and TRBJ2-7; TRBD1 is a possible D gene (5 bases). V lost 8 bases, J lost 1 base, and 12 bases lay in between. The CDR3 runs to 13 residues. Germline V lookup: CDR1 ENHRY, CDR2 SYGVKD. CDR3 DNA: TGTGCCATCGATCCCACAGGATCCTACGAGCAGTACTTC. Translated, it gives CAIDPTGSYEQYF.